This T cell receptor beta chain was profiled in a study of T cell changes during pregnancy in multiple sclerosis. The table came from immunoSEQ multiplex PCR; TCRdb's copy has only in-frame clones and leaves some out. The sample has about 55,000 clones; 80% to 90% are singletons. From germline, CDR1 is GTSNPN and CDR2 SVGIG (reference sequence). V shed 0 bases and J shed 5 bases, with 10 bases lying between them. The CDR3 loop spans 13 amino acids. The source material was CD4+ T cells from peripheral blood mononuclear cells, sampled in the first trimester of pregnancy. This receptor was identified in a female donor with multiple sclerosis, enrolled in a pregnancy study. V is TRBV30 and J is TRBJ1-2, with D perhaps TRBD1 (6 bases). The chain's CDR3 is CAWSVDRTYGYTF. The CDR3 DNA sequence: TGTGCCTGGAGTGTAGACAGGACGTATGGCTACACCTTC.